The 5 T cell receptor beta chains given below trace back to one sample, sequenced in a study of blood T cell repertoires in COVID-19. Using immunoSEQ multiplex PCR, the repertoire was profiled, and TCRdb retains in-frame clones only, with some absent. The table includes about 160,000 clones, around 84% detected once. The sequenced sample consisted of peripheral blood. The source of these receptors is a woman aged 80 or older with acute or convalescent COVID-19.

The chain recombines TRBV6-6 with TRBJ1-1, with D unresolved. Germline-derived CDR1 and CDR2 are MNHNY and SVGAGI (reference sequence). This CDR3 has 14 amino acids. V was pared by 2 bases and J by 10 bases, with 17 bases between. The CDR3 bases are TGTGCCAGCAGTTACGGGCAGGCCGAAGTTAGAGCTTTCTTT. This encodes CASSYGQAEVRAFF.

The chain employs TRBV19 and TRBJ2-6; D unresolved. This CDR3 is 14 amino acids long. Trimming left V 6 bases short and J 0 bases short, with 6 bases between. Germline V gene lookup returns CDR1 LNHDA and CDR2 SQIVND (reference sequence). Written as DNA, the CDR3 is TGTGCCAGTAGACGTAGCTCTGGGGCCAACGTCCTGACTTTC. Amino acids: CASRRSSGANVLTF.

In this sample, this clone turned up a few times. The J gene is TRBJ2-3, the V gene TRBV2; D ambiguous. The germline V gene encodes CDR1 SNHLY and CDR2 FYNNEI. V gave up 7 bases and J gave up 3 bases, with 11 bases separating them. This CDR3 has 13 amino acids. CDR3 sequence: CASNLLETDTQYF. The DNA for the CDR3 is TGTGCCAGCAACCTCCTTGAGACAGATACGCAGTATTTT.

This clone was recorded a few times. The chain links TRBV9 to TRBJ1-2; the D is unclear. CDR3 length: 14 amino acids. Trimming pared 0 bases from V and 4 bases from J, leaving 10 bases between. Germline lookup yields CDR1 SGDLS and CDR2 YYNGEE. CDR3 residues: CASSVDGDPYGYTF. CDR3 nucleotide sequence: TGTGCCAGCAGCGTAGATGGAGACCCCTATGGCTACACCTTC. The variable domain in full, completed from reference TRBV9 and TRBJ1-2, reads DSGVTQTPKHLITATGQRVTLRCSPRSGDLSVYWYQQSLDQGLQFLIQYYNGEERAKGNILERFSAQQFPDLHSELNLSSLELGDSALYFCASSVDGDPYGYTFGSGTRLTVV.

The CDR3 sequence: CASNGFGGDKETQYF. As DNA, the CDR3 is TGTGCCAGCAACGGCTTCGGGGGGGATAAAGAGACCCAGTACTTC. The chain couples TRBV9 to TRBJ2-5; TRBD2 aligns across 8 bases. With V trimmed by 6 bases and J by 3 bases, 10 bases remained unmatched. The CDR3 runs 15 residues. Germline CDR1 is SGDLS and CDR2 is YYNGEE.